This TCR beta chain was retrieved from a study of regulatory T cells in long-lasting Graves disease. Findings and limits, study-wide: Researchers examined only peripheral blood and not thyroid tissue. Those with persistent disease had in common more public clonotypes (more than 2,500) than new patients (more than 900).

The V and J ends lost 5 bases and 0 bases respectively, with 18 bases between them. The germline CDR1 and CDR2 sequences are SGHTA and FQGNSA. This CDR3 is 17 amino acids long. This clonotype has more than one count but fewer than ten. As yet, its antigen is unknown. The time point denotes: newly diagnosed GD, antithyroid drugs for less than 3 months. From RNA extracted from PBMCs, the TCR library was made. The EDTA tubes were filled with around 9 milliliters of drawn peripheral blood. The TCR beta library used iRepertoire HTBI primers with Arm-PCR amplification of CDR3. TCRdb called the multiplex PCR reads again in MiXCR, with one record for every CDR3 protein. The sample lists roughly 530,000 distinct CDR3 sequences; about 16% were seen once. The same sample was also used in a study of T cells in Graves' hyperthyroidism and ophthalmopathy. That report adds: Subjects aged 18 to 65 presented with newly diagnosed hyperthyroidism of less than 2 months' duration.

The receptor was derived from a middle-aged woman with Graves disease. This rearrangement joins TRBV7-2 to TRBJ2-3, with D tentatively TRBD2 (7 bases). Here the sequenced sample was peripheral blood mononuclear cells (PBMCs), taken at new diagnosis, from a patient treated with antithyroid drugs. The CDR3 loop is CASSILGGGPSTDTQYF. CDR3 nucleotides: TGTGCCAGCAGCATTCTTGGCGGGGGCCCCAGCACAGATACGCAGTATTTT. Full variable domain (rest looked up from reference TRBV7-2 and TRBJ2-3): GAGVSQSPSNKVTEKGKDVELRCDPISGHTALYWYRQSLGQGLEFLIYFQGNSAPDKSGLPSDRFSAERTGGSVSTLTIQRTQQEDSAVYLCASSILGGGPSTDTQYFGPGTRLTVL.